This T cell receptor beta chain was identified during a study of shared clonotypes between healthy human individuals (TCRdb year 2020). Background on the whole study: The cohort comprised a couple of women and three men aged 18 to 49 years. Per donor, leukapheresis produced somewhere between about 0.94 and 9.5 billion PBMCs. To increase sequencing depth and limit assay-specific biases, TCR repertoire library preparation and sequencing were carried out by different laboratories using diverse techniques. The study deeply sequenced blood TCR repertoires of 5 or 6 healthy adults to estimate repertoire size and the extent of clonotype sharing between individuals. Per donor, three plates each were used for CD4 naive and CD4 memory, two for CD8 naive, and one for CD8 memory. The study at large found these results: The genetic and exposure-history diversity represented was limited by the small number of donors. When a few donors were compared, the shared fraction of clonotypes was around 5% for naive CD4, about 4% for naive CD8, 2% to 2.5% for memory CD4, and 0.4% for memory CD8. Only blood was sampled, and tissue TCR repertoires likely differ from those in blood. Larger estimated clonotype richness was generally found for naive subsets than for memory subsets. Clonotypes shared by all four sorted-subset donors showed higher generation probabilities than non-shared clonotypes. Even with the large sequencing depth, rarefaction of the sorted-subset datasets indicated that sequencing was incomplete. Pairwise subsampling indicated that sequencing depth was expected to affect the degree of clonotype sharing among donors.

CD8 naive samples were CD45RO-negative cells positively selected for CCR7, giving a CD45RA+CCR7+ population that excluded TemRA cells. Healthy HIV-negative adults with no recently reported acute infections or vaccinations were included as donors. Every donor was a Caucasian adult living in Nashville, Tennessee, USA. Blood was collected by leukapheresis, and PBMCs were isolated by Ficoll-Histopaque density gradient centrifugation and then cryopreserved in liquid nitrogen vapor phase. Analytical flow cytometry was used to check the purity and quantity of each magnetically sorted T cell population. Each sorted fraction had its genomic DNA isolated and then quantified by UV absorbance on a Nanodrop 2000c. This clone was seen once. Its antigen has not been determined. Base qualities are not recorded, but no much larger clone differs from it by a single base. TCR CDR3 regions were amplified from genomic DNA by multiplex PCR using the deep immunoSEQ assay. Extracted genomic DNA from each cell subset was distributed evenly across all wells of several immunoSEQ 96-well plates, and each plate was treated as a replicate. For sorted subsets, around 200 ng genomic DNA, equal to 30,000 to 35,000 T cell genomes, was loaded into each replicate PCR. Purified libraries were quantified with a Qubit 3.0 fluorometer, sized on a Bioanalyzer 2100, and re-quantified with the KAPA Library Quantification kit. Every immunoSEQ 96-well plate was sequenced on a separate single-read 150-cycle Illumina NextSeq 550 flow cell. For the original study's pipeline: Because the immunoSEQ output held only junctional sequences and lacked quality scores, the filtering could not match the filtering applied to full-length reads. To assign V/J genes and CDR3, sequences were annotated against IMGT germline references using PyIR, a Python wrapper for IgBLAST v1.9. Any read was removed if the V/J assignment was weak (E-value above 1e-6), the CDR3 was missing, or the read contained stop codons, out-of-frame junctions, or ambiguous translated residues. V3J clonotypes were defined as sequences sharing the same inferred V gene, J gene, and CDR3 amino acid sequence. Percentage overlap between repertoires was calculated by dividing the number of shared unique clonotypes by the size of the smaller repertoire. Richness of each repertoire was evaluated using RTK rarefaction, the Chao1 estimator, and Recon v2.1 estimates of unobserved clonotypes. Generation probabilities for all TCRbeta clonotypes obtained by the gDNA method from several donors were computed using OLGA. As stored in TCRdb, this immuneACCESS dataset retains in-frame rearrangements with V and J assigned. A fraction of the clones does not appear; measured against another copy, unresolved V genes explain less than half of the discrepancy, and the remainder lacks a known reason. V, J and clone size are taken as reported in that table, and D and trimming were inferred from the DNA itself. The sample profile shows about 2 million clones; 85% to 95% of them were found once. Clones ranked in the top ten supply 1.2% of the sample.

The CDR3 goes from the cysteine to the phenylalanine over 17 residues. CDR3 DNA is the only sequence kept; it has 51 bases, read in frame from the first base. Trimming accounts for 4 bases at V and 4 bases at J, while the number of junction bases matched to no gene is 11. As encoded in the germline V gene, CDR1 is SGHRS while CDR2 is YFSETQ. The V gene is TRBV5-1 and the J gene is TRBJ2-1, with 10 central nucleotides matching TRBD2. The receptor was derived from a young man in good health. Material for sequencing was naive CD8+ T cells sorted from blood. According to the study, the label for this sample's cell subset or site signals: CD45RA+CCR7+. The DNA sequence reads TGCGCCAGCAGCCCGGCTAGCGGGAGATTATGGTACAATGAGCAGTTCTTC. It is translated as CASSPASGRLWYNEQFF.